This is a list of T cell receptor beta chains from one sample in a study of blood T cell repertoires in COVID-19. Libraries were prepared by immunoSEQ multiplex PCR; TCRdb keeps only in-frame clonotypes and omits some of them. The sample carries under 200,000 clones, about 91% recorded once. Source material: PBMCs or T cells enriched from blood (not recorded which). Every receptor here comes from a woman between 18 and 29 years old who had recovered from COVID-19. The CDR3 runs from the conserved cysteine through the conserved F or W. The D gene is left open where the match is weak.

CDR3 protein: CASSLSRDRVRAYEQYF
V gene: TRBV28
D gene: TRBD1

CDR3 protein: CASSRTLAGGADTQYF
V gene: TRBV5-6
D gene: TRBD2

CDR3 protein: CASSLAGQGLNQPQHF
V gene: TRBV7-9
D gene: TRBD1

CDR3 protein: CASSFQGSRYEQYF
V gene: TRBV21-1
D gene: .

CDR3 protein: CASSQGSLSSYEQYF
V gene: TRBV27
D gene: .

CDR3 protein: CATVDLAENTGELFF
V gene: TRBV15
D gene: TRBD2

CDR3 protein: CASSSLASNEQFF
V gene: TRBV27
D gene: TRBD2

CDR3 protein: CASSSVRDSTLPPPF
V gene: TRBV5-6
D gene: TRBD1

CDR3 protein: CASSLGRLNTEAFF
V gene: TRBV13
D gene: .

CDR3 protein: CASSLGHNTGELFF
V gene: TRBV27
D gene: .

CDR3 protein: CASSFNDYGYTF
V gene: TRBV5-6
D gene: .

CDR3 protein: CASSLGLDIGNEQYF
V gene: TRBV27
D gene: .

CDR3 protein: CASSFGQGTHTGELFF
V gene: TRBV5-1
D gene: .

CDR3 protein: CASSYHQTSGSYEQYF
V gene: TRBV6-2/TRBV6-3
D gene: TRBD2

CDR3 protein: CASSLFPSSSRYEQYF
V gene: TRBV5-1
D gene: .

CDR3 protein: CASSPGMGQGRQEQYF
V gene: TRBV7-8
D gene: TRBD1

CDR3 protein: CASSLRRYSSYEQYF
V gene: TRBV28
D gene: .

CDR3 protein: CAISPGQGYTEAFF
V gene: TRBV10-3
D gene: TRBD1

CDR3 protein: CASSPLSGYTF
V gene: TRBV9
D gene: .

CDR3 protein: CASRQGRRGVNTEAFF
V gene: TRBV7-8
D gene: TRBD1

CDR3 protein: CASSHLINQPQHF
V gene: TRBV4-1
D gene: .

CDR3 protein: CASSPVVAGSSYNEQFF
V gene: TRBV7-2
D gene: TRBD2

CDR3 protein: CAISDPKTSGTRNEQFF
V gene: TRBV10-3
D gene: TRBD2

CDR3 protein: CASSLGHRVSDEQFF
V gene: TRBV13
D gene: .

CDR3 protein: CATSRAHSGYEQYF
V gene: TRBV15
D gene: .

CDR3 protein: CASSQAEGLAGFGEQYF
V gene: TRBV4-2
D gene: TRBD2

CDR3 protein: CASSFRGSPLHF
V gene: TRBV6-5
D gene: .

CDR3 protein: CASSWTGDPYEQYF
V gene: TRBV28
D gene: .

CDR3 protein: CASSLGQLNEQFF
V gene: TRBV7-2
D gene: TRBD1

CDR3 protein: CASSQETSGGSTDTQYF
V gene: TRBV4-3
D gene: TRBD2

CDR3 protein: CASSRPFTGTGYTF
V gene: TRBV11-2
D gene: .

CDR3 protein: CASRSAGNTIYF
V gene: TRBV6-5
D gene: .

CDR3 protein: CASSLRTGAGQPQHF
V gene: TRBV4-1
D gene: TRBD1

CDR3 protein: CASCPGGGINTQYF
V gene: TRBV7-6
D gene: TRBD2

CDR3 protein: CAGGRETQYF
V gene: TRBV28
D gene: .

CDR3 protein: CASRGQGNQPQHF
V gene: TRBV6-5
D gene: .

CDR3 protein: CASSQVFRGGTSGNTIYF
V gene: TRBV3-1/TRBV3-2
D gene: .

CDR3 protein: CASSLIRGMWEQYF
V gene: TRBV11-2
D gene: .

CDR3 protein: CASSQEGSTGGKVADTQYF
V gene: TRBV4-1
D gene: TRBD2

CDR3 protein: CASSEGLAQETQYF
V gene: TRBV2
D gene: TRBD2

CDR3 protein: CASSPGLAESTDTQYF
V gene: TRBV9
D gene: TRBD2

CDR3 protein: CASSQEQGLPGNTIYF
V gene: TRBV3-1/TRBV3-2
D gene: .

CDR3 protein: CASSARGGREKLFF
V gene: TRBV2
D gene: .

CDR3 protein: CASSLSTSGRANEQFF
V gene: TRBV7-2
D gene: TRBD2

CDR3 protein: CSVEGGTPTDTQYF
V gene: TRBV29-1
D gene: .

CDR3 protein: CASSFSGIDNEQFF
V gene: TRBV7-3
D gene: TRBD2

CDR3 protein: CATSDWRRQGNGYTF
V gene: TRBV24-1
D gene: .

CDR3 protein: CAWSRGPNEKLFF
V gene: TRBV30
D gene: TRBD1

CDR3 protein: CASSWSGINYEQYF
V gene: TRBV5-1
D gene: TRBD2

CDR3 protein: CAWAGGLLVF
V gene: TRBV30
D gene: .

CDR3 protein: CASSLGTGGGYTF
V gene: TRBV12-3/TRBV12-4
D gene: TRBD1

CDR3 protein: CASSWRQGRNEQYF
V gene: TRBV28
D gene: TRBD1

CDR3 protein: CATSRALAEYTDTQYF
V gene: TRBV15
D gene: TRBD2

CDR3 protein: CASSADRGNGGYTF
V gene: TRBV9
D gene: TRBD1

CDR3 protein: CASSLRQNNEQFF
V gene: TRBV12-3/TRBV12-4
D gene: .